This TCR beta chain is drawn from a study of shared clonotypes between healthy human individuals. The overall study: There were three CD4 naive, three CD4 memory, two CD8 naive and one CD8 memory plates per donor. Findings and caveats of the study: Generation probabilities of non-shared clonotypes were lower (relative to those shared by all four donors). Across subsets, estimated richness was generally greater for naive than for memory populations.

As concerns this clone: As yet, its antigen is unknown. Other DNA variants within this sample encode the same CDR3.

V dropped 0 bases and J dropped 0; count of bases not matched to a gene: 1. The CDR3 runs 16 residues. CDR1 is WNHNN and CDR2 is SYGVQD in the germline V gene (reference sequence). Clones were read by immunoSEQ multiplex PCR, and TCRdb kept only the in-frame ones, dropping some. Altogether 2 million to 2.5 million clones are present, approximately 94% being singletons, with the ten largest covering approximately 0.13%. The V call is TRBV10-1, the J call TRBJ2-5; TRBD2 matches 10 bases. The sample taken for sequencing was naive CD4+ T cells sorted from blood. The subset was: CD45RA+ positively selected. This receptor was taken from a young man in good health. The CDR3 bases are TGCGCCAGCAGTGAGTCACTAGCGGGAAACCAAGAGACCCAGTACTTC. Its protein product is CASSESLAGNQETQYF.